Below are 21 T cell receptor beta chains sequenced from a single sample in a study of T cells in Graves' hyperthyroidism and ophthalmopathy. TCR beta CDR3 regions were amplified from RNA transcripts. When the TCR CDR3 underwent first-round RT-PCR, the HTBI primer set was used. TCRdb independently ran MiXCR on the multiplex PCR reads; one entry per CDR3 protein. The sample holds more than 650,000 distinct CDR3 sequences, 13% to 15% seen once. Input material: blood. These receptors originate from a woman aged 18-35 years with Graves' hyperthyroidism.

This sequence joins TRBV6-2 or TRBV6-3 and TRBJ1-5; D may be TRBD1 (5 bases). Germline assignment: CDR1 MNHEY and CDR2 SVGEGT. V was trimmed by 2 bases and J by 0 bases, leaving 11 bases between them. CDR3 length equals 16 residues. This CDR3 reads CASSYEGRASNQPQHF. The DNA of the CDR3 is TGTGCCAGCAGTTACGAGGGACGGGCTAGCAATCAGCCCCAGCATTTT.

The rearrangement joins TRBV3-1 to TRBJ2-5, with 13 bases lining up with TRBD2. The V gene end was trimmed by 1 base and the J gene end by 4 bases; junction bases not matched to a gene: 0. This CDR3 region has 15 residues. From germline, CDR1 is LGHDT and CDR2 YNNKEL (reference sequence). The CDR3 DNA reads TGTGCCAGCAGCCAAGGGACTAGCGGGAGAGAGACCCAGTACTTC. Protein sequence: CASSQGTSGRETQYF.

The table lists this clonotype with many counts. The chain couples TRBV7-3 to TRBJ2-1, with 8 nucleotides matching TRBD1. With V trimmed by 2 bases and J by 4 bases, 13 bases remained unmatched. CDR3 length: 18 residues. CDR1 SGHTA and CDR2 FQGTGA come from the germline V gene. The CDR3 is CASSLQGAGSRGYNEQFF. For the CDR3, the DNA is TGTGCCAGCAGCTTACAGGGGGCAGGGTCACGAGGTTACAATGAGCAGTTCTTC.

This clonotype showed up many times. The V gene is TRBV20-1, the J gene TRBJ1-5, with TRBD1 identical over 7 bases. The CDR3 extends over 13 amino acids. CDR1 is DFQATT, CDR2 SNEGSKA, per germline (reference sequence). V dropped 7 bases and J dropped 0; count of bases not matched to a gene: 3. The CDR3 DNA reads TGCAGTGTTTACAGGGGTAGCAATCAGCCCCAGCATTTT. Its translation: CSVYRGSNQPQHF.

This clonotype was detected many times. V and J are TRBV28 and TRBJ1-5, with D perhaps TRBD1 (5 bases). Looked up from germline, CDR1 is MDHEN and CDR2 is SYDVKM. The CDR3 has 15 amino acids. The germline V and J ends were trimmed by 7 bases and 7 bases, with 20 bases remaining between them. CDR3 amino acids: CASTLGGAMRQPQHF. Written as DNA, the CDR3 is TGTGCCAGCACCCTCGGTGGGGCAATGCGACAGCCCCAGCATTTT.

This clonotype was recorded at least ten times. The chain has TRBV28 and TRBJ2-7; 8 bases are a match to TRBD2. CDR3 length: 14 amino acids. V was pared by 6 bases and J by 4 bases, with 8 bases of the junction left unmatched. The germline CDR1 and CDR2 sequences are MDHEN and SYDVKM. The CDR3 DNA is TGTGCCAGCAGCGTAACTAGCGGCCTTTACGAGCAGTACTTC. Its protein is CASSVTSGLYEQYF.

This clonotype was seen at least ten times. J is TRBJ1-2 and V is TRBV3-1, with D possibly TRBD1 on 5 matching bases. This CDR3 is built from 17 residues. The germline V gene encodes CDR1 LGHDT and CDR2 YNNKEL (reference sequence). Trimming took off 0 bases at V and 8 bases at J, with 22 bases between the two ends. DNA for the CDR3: TGTGCCAGCAGCCAAGATGTGCCGGGACCCCGGCCGGGCGGCTACACCTTC. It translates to CASSQDVPGPRPGGYTF. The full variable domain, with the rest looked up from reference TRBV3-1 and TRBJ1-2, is DTAVSQTPKYLVTQMGNDKSIKCEQNLGHDTMYWYKQDSKKFLKIMFSYNNKELIINETVPNRFSPKSPDKAHLNLHINSLELGDSAVYFCASSQDVPGPRPGGYTFGSGTRLTVV.

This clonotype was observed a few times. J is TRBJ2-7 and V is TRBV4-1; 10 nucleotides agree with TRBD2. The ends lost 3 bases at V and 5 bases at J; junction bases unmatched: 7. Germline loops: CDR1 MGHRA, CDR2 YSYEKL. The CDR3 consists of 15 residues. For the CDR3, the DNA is TGCGCCAGCAGCCACGGCCCTAGCGGGGGAGACGAGCAGTACTTC. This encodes CASSHGPSGGDEQYF.

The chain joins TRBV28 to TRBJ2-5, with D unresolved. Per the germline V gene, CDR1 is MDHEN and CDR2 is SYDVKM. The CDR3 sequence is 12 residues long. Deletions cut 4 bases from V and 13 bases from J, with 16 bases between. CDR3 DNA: TGTGCCAGCAGTTCTAGTTATGAGTTCCGGTACTTC. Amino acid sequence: CASSSSYEFRYF.

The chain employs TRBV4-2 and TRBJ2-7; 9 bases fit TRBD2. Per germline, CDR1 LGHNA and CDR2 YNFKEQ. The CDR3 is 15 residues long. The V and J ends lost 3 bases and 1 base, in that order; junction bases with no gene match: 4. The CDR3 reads CASSQISGSSYEQYF. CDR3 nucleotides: TGTGCCAGCAGCCAGATTAGCGGGAGTTCCTACGAGCAGTACTTC.

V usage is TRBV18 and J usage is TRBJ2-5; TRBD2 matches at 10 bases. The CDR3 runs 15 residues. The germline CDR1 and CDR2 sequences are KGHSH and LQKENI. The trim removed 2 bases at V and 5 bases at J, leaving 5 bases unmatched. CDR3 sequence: CASSPSLAGEETQYF. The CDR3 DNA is TGTGCCAGCTCACCAAGCCTAGCGGGGGAGGAGACCCAGTACTTC.

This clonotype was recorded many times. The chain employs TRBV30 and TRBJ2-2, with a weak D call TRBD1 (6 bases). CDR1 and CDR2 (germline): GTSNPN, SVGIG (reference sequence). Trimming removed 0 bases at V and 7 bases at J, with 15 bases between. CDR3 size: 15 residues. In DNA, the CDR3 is TGTGCCTGGAGTGTACTTTACCAGGGGAGCGGGGAGCTGTTTTTT. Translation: CAWSVLYQGSGELFF.

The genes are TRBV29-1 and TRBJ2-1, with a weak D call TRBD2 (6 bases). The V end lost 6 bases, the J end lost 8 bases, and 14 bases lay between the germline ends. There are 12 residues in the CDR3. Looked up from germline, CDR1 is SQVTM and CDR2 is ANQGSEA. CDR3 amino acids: CSVARDFDEQFF. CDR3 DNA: TGCAGCGTGGCCCGGGACTTCGATGAGCAGTTCTTC.

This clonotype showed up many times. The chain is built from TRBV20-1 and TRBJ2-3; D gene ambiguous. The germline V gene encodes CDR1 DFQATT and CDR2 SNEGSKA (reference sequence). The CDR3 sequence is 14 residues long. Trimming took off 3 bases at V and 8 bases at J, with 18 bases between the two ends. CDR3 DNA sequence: TGCAGTGCTAGTATACTATCAGGTCTTGGTACGCAGTATTTT. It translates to CSASILSGLGTQYF.

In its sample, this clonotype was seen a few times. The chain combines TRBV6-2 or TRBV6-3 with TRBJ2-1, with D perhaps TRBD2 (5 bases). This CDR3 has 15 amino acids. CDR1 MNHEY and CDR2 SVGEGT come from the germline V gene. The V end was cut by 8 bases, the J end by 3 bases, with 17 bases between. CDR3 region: CASRDSASSYNEQFF. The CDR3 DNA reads TGTGCCAGCCGTGACTCGGCTAGCAGCTACAATGAGCAGTTCTTC.

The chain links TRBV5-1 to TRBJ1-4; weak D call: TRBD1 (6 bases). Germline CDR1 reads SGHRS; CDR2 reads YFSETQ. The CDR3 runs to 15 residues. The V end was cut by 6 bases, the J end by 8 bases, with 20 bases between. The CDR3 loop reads CASNSRGGPSEKLFF. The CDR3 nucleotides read TGCGCCAGCAACTCGAGGGGGGGACCATCGGAAAAACTGTTTTTT.

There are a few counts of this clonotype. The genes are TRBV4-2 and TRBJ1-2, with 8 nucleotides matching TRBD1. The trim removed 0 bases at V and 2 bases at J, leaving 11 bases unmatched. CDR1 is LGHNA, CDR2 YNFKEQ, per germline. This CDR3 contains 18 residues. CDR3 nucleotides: TGTGCCAGCAGCCAAGAATTTAGCGGGGGACAGGCGAACTATGGCTACACCTTC. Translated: CASSQEFSGGQANYGYTF.

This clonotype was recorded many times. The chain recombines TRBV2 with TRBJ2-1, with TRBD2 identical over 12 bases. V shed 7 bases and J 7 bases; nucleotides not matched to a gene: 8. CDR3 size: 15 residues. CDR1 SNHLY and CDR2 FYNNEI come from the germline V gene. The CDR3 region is CASTRLAGAYNEQFF. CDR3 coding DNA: TGTGCCAGCACTCGACTAGCGGGAGCTTATAATGAGCAGTTCTTC.

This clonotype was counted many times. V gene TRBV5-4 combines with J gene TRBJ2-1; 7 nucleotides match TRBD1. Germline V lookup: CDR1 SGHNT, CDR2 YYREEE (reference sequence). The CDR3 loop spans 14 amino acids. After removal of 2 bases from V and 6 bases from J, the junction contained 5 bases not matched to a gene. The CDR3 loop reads CASSLGTVGNEQFF. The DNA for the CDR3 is TGTGCCAGCAGCTTAGGGACAGTGGGCAATGAGCAGTTCTTC.

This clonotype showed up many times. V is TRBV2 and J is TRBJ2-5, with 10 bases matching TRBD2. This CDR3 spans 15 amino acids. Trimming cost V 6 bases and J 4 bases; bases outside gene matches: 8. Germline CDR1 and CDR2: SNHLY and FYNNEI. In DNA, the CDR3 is TGTGCCAGCAGATACAGCGGGAGGGCCGGAGAGACCCAGTACTTC. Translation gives CASRYSGRAGETQYF. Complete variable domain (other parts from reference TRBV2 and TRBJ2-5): EPEVTQTPSHQVTQMGQEVILRCVPISNHLYFYWYRQILGQKVEFLVSFYNNEISEKSEIFDDQFSVERPDGSNFTLKIRSTKLEDSAMYFCASRYSGRAGETQYFGPGTRLLVL.

CDR3 nucleotides: TGTGCCAGCAGTTACTCGAGTGACACTGAAGCTTTCTTT. Translated, it gives CASSYSSDTEAFF. This chain uses TRBV6-2 or TRBV6-3 with TRBJ1-1; D not resolved. V lost 0 bases and J 3 bases, leaving 5 bases between the germline ends. This CDR3 contains 13 residues. Germline-derived CDR1 and CDR2 are MNHEY and SVGEGT.